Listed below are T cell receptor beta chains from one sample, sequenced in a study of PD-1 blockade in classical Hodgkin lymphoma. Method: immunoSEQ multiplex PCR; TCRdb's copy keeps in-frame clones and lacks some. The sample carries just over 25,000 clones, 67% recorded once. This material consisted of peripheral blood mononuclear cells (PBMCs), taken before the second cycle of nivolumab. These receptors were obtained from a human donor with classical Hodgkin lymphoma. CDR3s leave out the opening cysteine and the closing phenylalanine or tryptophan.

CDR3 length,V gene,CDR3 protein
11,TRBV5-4,ASSFTANEKLF
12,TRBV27,ASSLAGVKSPLH
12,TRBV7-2,ASSLILAANEQF
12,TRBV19,ASRTPGGTGELF
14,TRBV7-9,ASSPRGNALVDTQY
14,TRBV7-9,ASSLAEGSSTDTQY
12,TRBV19,ASSVQGAWETQY
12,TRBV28,ASRSGGQGETQY
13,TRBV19,ASSMDSGKNQPQH
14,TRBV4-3,ASSQDPAGGTDTQY
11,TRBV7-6,ASSVGVSGELF
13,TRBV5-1,ASSLDRGRGETQY
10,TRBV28,ASRGLREKLF
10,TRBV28,ASSFLGEKLF
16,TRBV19,ASSIGRGDRESTGELF
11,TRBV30,AWSAQSNYGYT
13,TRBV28,ASSSLGGVRETQY
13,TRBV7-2,ASRVWRAFTDTQY
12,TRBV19,ASRGGGSNSPLH
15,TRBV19,ASSMGPGGGRPDTQY
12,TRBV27,ASSARIPTGELF
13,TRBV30,AWSWTGRRNSPLH
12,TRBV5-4,ASSLGQFQETQY
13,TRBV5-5,ASSLAGRGNQPQH
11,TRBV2,AGGQGLGYGYT
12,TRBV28,ASSLEEPRRPQH
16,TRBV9,ASSVAGMGLAGKYEQY
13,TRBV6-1,ASSARAPQNRELF
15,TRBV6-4,ASSPYQLAGSYNEQF
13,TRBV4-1,ASSQDWAFTDTQY
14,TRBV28,ASSETSGMSYNEQF
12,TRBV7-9,ASSPGTFSYEQY
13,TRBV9,ASSVGAGGHETQY
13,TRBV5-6,ASSGSQRGGHGYT
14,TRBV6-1,ASSDRDAVHPYGYT
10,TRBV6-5,ASSRGLYEQY
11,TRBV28,ASTAGPNEKLF
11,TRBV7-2,ASSLQGRYEQY
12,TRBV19,ASSIAGTYTEAF
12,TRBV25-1,ASRRTSGGPEQF
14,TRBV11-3,ASSLTGTSNTGELF
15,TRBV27,ASSSFGQGAMNTEAF